The rows below give T cell receptor beta chains drawn from one sample of a study of blood T cell repertoires in COVID-19. Clones were read by immunoSEQ multiplex PCR, and TCRdb kept only the in-frame ones, dropping some. The profile shows about 94,000 clones, 80% to 85% of them singletons. Sequenced input: peripheral blood. The receptor set was obtained from a man aged 55 to 70 with acute or convalescent COVID-19. Each CDR3 is given with its conserved first and last residue. A D gene is named only where the DNA matches it firmly. Part of the rows lack a size; the others show once, few, many or a class for expanded clones.

TRBV2	.	TRBJ2-5	.	CASSEGHRGGETQYF	TGTGCCAGCAGTGAGGGTCACAGGGGAGGAGAGACCCAGTACTTC
TRBV6-6	few	TRBJ1-6	.	CASSYQGPNSPLHF	TGTGCCAGCAGTTATCAGGGGCCAAATTCACCCCTCCACTTT
TRBV27	.	TRBJ2-7	TRBD2	CASSRGGNRPYEQYF	TGTGCCAGCAGTCGGGGGGGAAACAGGCCCTACGAGCAGTACTTC
TRBV19	.	TRBJ1-2	.	CASSFRDSYLSGYTF	TGTGCCAGTAGCTTCCGGGACTCCTACCTCTCTGGCTACACCTTC
TRBV19	.	TRBJ1-2	.	CASSMSGGDLDGYTF	TGTGCCAGTAGTATGAGTGGGGGGGATTTGGATGGCTACACCTTC
TRBV5-6	.	TRBJ2-2	TRBD1	CASSFLAQGATGELFF	TGTGCCAGCAGCTTTCTGGCACAGGGGGCAACCGGGGAGCTGTTTTTT
TRBV7-2	.	TRBJ2-4	.	CASSLGGLGNIQYF	TGTGCCAGCAGCTTAGGGGGGCTGGGAAACATTCAGTACTTC
TRBV4-1	.	TRBJ1-1	TRBD1	CASSQVSTGGVNTEAFF	TGCGCCAGCAGCCAAGTAAGTACAGGGGGCGTGAACACTGAAGCTTTCTTT
TRBV6-5	once	TRBJ1-1	.	CASSSPRSIEAFF	TGTGCCAGCAGTTCCCCCCGGAGTATCGAAGCTTTCTTT
TRBV3-1/TRBV3-2	.	TRBJ1-2	.	CASSQGPGSAVGYTF	TGTGCCAGCAGCCAGGGGCCAGGGTCGGCAGTTGGCTACACCTTC
TRBV7-9	.	TRBJ2-7	TRBD2	CASSPGRGVYEQYF	TGTGCCAGCAGTCCCGGGAGGGGGGTCTACGAGCAGTACTTC
TRBV6-5	.	TRBJ1-6	.	CASSYSLGQGSPLHF	TGTGCCAGCAGTTACTCCCTAGGACAAGGTTCACCCCTCCACTTT
TRBV6-5	.	TRBJ2-6	.	CASLYSGANVLTF	TGTGCCAGCCTGTACTCTGGGGCCAACGTCCTGACTTTC
TRBV3-1/TRBV3-2	.	TRBJ2-4	.	CASSLGLGVQYF	TGTGCCAGCAGCCTCGGACTCGGGGTTCAGTACTTC
TRBV7-8	.	TRBJ1-5	.	CASSYPGRVSLGYSNQPQHF	TGTGCCAGCAGCTATCCCGGGAGGGTTAGCTTGGGGTATAGCAATCAGCCCCAGCATTTT
TRBV24-1	.	TRBJ1-1	.	CATSDWGSTEAFF	TGTGCCACCAGTGATTGGGGCAGCACTGAAGCTTTCTTT
TRBV30	.	TRBJ1-2	.	CACPSQATYGYTF	TGTGCCTGCCCCTCTCAGGCAACCTATGGCTACACCTTC
TRBV10-3	.	TRBJ1-1	TRBD1	CAISPTGDTEAFF	TGTGCCATCAGCCCCACAGGGGACACTGAAGCTTTCTTT
TRBV18	.	TRBJ2-3	.	CASSQGQATDTQYF	TGTGCCAGCTCCCAAGGACAAGCCACAGATACGCAGTATTTT
TRBV25-1	.	TRBJ1-2	.	CASSGGPQSYGYTF	TGTGCCAGCAGTGGAGGTCCTCAGAGCTATGGCTACACCTTC
TRBV7-3	once	TRBJ2-3	.	CASSGLRTDTQYF	TGTGCCAGCAGCGGACTTCGCACAGATACGCAGTATTTT
TRBV10-1	.	TRBJ1-2	TRBD1	CASSDRTGGYGYTF	TGCGCCAGCAGTGACCGGACAGGGGGCTATGGCTACACCTTC
TRBV20-1	.	TRBJ1-1	.	CSADSQGEAFF	TGCAGTGCCGATTCCCAGGGAGAAGCTTTCTTT
TRBV18	.	TRBJ1-2	TRBD1	CASSPSQGADGYTF	TGTGCCAGCTCACCAAGCCAGGGGGCGGATGGCTACACCTTC
TRBV2	.	TRBJ2-7	.	CASRWTFSSYEQYF	TGTGCCAGCAGATGGACTTTTTCTTCCTACGAGCAGTACTTC
TRBV6-2/TRBV6-3	once	TRBJ2-1	.	CASSSRTTQISSYNEQFF	TGTGCCAGCAGCTCTAGGACTACCCAAATTAGCTCCTACAATGAGCAGTTCTTC
TRBV27	.	TRBJ1-1	TRBD1	CASSSQGPNTEAFF	TGTGCCAGCAGCTCACAGGGGCCGAACACTGAAGCTTTCTTT
TRBV29-1	.	TRBJ2-3	.	CSVVRGTDTQYF	TGCAGCGTTGTTCGGGGCACAGATACGCAGTATTTT
TRBV13	.	TRBJ1-2	.	CASSLGGLEDSYGYTF	TGTGCCAGCAGCTTAGGGGGACTGGAAGACTCCTATGGCTACACCTTC
TRBV18	.	TRBJ2-2	.	CASSTLASTGELFF	TGTGCCAGCTCGACACTAGCTAGCACCGGGGAGCTGTTTTTT
TRBV4-1	.	TRBJ1-2	TRBD1	CASSQDRGPRRGYTF	TGCGCCAGCAGCCAAGATAGGGGGCCTCGCCGTGGCTACACCTTC
TRBV12-3/TRBV12-4	.	TRBJ2-3	.	CASSGLSYDTQYF	TGTGCCAGCAGCGGACTAAGTTACGATACGCAGTATTTT
TRBV30	.	TRBJ2-5	TRBD1	CALVGTGVRGETQYF	TGTGCCCTCGTGGGGACAGGGGTTAGAGGAGAGACCCAGTACTTC
TRBV2	.	TRBJ2-7	TRBD1	CASSEHRGPSYEQYF	TGTGCCAGCAGTGAACACAGGGGGCCCTCCTACGAGCAGTACTTC
TRBV7-6	.	TRBJ2-7	TRBD1	CASSSGQGLNYEQYF	TGTGCCAGCAGCTCGGGACAGGGACTAAACTACGAGCAGTACTTC
TRBV6-2/TRBV6-3	.	TRBJ2-7	.	CASSLQTGYEQYF	TGTGCCAGCAGTTTACAGACAGGCTACGAGCAGTACTTC
TRBV3-1/TRBV3-2	.	TRBJ2-1	TRBD2	CASSPPRGGISNEQFF	TGTGCCAGCAGCCCACCTCGGGGGGGCATTTCGAATGAGCAGTTCTTC
TRBV19	once	TRBJ2-7	TRBD1	CASSGTVPYEQYF	TGTGCCAGTTCCGGGACAGTTCCCTACGAGCAGTACTTC
TRBV5-6	many	TRBJ2-7	.	CASSPGSSYEQYF	TGTGCCAGCAGCCCCGGGTCTTCCTACGAGCAGTACTTC
TRBV12-3/TRBV12-4	.	TRBJ1-5	.	CASSPSEAQPQHF	TGTGCCAGCAGCCCCTCCGAAGCTCAGCCCCAGCATTTT
TRBV9	.	TRBJ2-2	.	CASSVAGIDTGELFF	TGTGCCAGCAGCGTAGCGGGGATCGACACCGGGGAGCTGTTTTTT
TRBV6-1	few	TRBJ2-3	.	CASSVQTGRETDTQYF	TGTGCCAGCAGTGTACAGACAGGGCGGGAAACAGATACGCAGTATTTT
TRBV6-5	.	TRBJ2-7	TRBD1	CASSYSGTGAWEQYF	TGTGCCAGCAGTTACTCGGGGACAGGGGCTTGGGAGCAGTACTTC
TRBV6-2/TRBV6-3	.	TRBJ2-2	TRBD1	CASSRPTGGGPGELFF	TGTGCCAGCAGTCGCCCGACAGGGGGCGGACCCGGGGAGCTGTTTTTT
TRBV24-1	.	TRBJ1-5	.	CATSEAREGDSNQPQHF	TGTGCCACCAGTGAAGCCCGGGAGGGGGATAGCAATCAGCCCCAGCATTTT
TRBV27	.	TRBJ2-7	TRBD1	CASSSTGTGTYEQYF	TGTGCCAGCAGTTCGACCGGGACAGGGACCTACGAGCAGTACTTC
TRBV5-8	.	TRBJ2-5	TRBD1	CASSSVYDRGLWETQYF	TGTGCCAGCAGCTCGGTTTACGACAGGGGGCTTTGGGAGACCCAGTACTTC
TRBV2	.	TRBJ2-7	TRBD1	CASSNQGAGEQYF	TGTGCCAGCAGCAACCAGGGGGCGGGGGAGCAGTACTTC
TRBV4-1	.	TRBJ2-1	.	CASSRVGGEGGTYNEQFF	TGCGCCAGCAGCCGCGTAGGGGGAGAGGGTGGTACCTACAATGAGCAGTTCTTC
TRBV7-9	.	TRBJ1-1	.	CASSGSVRGEAFF	TGTGCCAGCAGCGGCAGCGTCAGGGGCGAAGCTTTCTTT
TRBV4-3	once	TRBJ2-1	.	CASSQEEISSYNEQFF	TGCGCCAGCAGCCAAGAGGAGATAAGCTCCTACAATGAGCAGTTCTTC